The 17 T cell receptor beta chains below all came from one sample that was sequenced in a study of cytomegalovirus exposure and HLA in healthy donors. Amplification used 60 Vbeta primers and 13 Jbeta primers. The table came from immunoSEQ multiplex PCR; TCRdb's copy has only in-frame clones and leaves some out. The sample carries 85,000 to 100,000 clones, around 85% recorded once. Sequenced material: PBMCs. The origin of the receptors is a girl aged 2 to 9 in good health and CMV-seropositive.

V usage is TRBV7-9 and J usage is TRBJ1-1; 7 bases fit TRBD1. CDR1 is SEHNR and CDR2 is FQNEAQ in the germline V gene (reference sequence). This CDR3 is built from 15 residues. V gave up 5 bases and J gave up 5 bases; unmatched junction bases: 11. CDR3 DNA: TGTGCCAGCAGCCCCCGAAACGACAGGGCTACTGAAGCTTTCTTT. Amino acid sequence: CASSPRNDRATEAFF.

V usage is TRBV19 and J usage is TRBJ1-2; 9 positions match TRBD1. The CDR3 totals 15 residues. Germline V gene sequence: CDR1 LNHDA, CDR2 SQIVND (reference sequence). J lost 7 bases, V lost 4 bases, and 10 bases had no gene match. The CDR3 nucleotides are TGTGCCAGTAGTACCCAACAGGGGGCGAGTCGTGGCTACACCTTC. It specifies CASSTQQGASRGYTF.

The V gene is TRBV10-1, the J gene TRBJ1-1; the D gene is possibly TRBD1 (5 bases). The V gene's germline CDR1 is WNHNN and CDR2 SYGVQD (reference sequence). Trimming removed 6 bases at V and 2 bases at J, with 22 bases between. The length of the CDR3 is 17 residues. The CDR3 is CASRGLKNRSSNTEAFF. CDR3 in DNA: TGCGCCAGCAGGGGACTAAAGAACAGGTCCTCAAACACTGAAGCTTTCTTT.

This clone was counted between two and nine times. The rearrangement links TRBV9 to TRBJ2-7; 7 bases agree with TRBD1. The V segment lost 0 bases and the J segment 6 bases; nucleotides outside the gene matches: 0. The CDR3 contains 12 residues. Germline V gives CDR1 SGDLS, CDR2 YYNGEE. The CDR3 nucleotides are TGTGCCAGCAGCGTAGACAGGGGCGAGCAGTACTTC. Residues: CASSVDRGEQYF.

In this sample, this clone turned up a few times. The rearrangement joins TRBV6-1 to TRBJ2-2; D ambiguous. The germline CDR1 and CDR2 sequences are MNHNS and SASEGT. V was clipped by 7 bases and J by 6 bases, with 12 bases between them. This CDR3 is 13 amino acids long. The CDR3 bases are TGTGCCAGCACTATCAGACTCCCCGGGGAGCTGTTTTTT. It encodes CASTIRLPGELFF.

This chain joins TRBV28 and TRBJ2-2; D remains ambiguous. V gave up 2 bases and J gave up 4 bases, with 11 bases separating them. Germline assignment: CDR1 MDHEN and CDR2 SYDVKM. This CDR3 has 15 residues. The CDR3 loop reads CASSLPGTSTGELFF. CDR3 in DNA: TGTGCCAGCAGTTTACCAGGAACGAGCACCGGGGAGCTGTTTTTT.

This clone was seen once. The chain is built from TRBV6-5 and TRBJ1-5, with 10 bases lining up with TRBD1. Germline lookup yields CDR1 MNHEY and CDR2 SVGAGI. V was pared by 4 bases and J by 5 bases, with 8 bases of the junction left unmatched. The CDR3 sequence is 16 residues long. The CDR3 protein is CASSLSGQGGYQPQHF. CDR3 coding DNA: TGTGCCAGCAGTTTATCTGGACAGGGGGGCTATCAGCCCCAGCATTTT.

V usage is TRBV4-3 and J usage is TRBJ2-3; tentative D call: TRBD2 (5 bases). The CDR3 has 15 residues. V was trimmed by 0 bases and J by 2 bases, leaving 9 bases between them. Germline V CDR1 and CDR2: LGHNA, YSLEER. The CDR3 protein is CASSQEAGYTDTQYF. DNA for the CDR3: TGCGCCAGCAGCCAAGAGGCGGGTTACACAGATACGCAGTATTTT.

This clone occurred a few times. CDR3 bases: TGTGCCAGCAGTCGGACAGAGAACACTGAAGCTTTCTTT. This gives the protein CASSRTENTEAFF. The chain links TRBV6-1 to TRBJ1-1, with D possibly being TRBD1 (6 bases). CDR1 and CDR2 (germline): MNHNS, SASEGT. V shed 5 bases and J shed 1 base, with 8 bases lying between them. This CDR3 comprises 13 residues.

J is TRBJ2-1 and V is TRBV10-1; TRBD2 aligns across 13 bases. CDR1 is WNHNN, CDR2 SYGVQD, per germline (reference sequence). The V and J ends lost 4 bases and 7 bases, in that order; junction bases with no gene match: 4. The CDR3 runs to 15 residues. The CDR3 sequence is CASSVPGLAGNEQFF. The CDR3 bases are TGCGCCAGCAGTGTCCCGGGACTAGCGGGAAATGAGCAGTTCTTC.

The rearrangement uses TRBV30 and TRBJ2-6; D is possibly TRBD1 (6 bases). Germline V gene sequence: CDR1 GTSNPN, CDR2 SVGIG (reference sequence). V shed 5 bases and J shed 1 base, with 18 bases lying between them. The CDR3 is 17 amino acids. CDR3 loop: CAWSRRDTISGANVLTF. DNA for the CDR3: TGTGCCTGGTCACGCCGGGACACTATATCTGGGGCCAACGTCCTGACTTTC.

V and J are TRBV6-1 and TRBJ1-5; 9 bases are a match to TRBD1. CDR1 is MNHNS and CDR2 is SASEGT in the germline V gene. The ends lost 7 bases at V and 9 bases at J; junction bases unmatched: 7. This CDR3 has 13 residues. The CDR3 here is CASTGQGSTPQHF. CDR3 bases: TGTGCCAGCACGGGACAGGGCTCTACGCCCCAGCATTTT.

This CDR3 is CASSPTTGVQETQYF. CDR3 in DNA: TGTGCCAGCAGTCCTACGACAGGGGTCCAAGAGACCCAGTACTTC. The chain has TRBV6-5 and TRBJ2-5; 8 bases agree with TRBD1. Looked up from germline, CDR1 is MNHEY and CDR2 is SVGAGI. V was pared by 5 bases and J by 1 base, with 6 bases of the junction left unmatched. CDR3 length: 15 residues.

DNA for the CDR3: TGCGCCAGCAGCCAAGGACTAGCGGGCTACGAGCAGTACTTC. Its protein is CASSQGLAGYEQYF. This chain joins TRBV4-1 and TRBJ2-7, with TRBD2 identical over 10 bases. The trim removed 1 base at V and 3 bases at J, leaving 0 bases unmatched. The CDR3 sequence is 14 residues long. Looked up from germline, CDR1 is MGHRA and CDR2 is YSYEKL.

The chain couples TRBV6-5 to TRBJ2-7, with TRBD1 as a possible D gene (6 bases). Per germline, CDR1 MNHEY and CDR2 SVGAGI. Trimming removed 6 bases at V and 3 bases at J, with 18 bases between. This CDR3 is built from 15 residues. This CDR3 is CASRGAIQGSYEQYF. In nucleotides, the CDR3 is TGTGCCAGCAGGGGAGCTATTCAGGGGAGCTACGAGCAGTACTTC.

As DNA, the CDR3 is TGTGCCAGCAGTTTATCGGGGCCCTATGGCTACACCTTC. Translated: CASSLSGPYGYTF. The chain carries TRBV27 and TRBJ1-2; tentative D call: TRBD1 (5 bases). The germline V gene has CDR1 MNHEY and CDR2 SMNVEV (reference sequence). CDR3 length: 13 residues. The ends were cut back, 0 bases at V and 4 bases at J, with 6 bases in the middle.

V is TRBV27 and J is TRBJ2-7; 9 bases are shared with TRBD2. The trim removed 5 bases at V and 1 base at J, leaving 0 bases unmatched. Germline CDR1 MNHEY, CDR2 SMNVEV (reference sequence). This CDR3 has 13 amino acids. The CDR3 sequence: CASSLAGSYEQYF. The CDR3 DNA reads as TGTGCCAGCAGTCTAGCGGGATCCTACGAGCAGTACTTC.